This T cell receptor (beta chain) stems from a study of shared clonotypes between healthy human individuals. The wider study: Every donor yielded three CD4 naive, three CD4 memory, two CD8 naive and one CD8 memory plate.

CD4+ cells yielded CD45RA+ naive and CD45RA-negative memory subsets. The ends were cut back, 2 bases at V and 6 bases at J, with 14 bases in the middle. This CDR3 region has 14 residues. CDR1 SNHLY and CDR2 FYNNEI come from the germline V gene. Profiling relied on immunoSEQ multiplex PCR, and the TCRdb table lists in-frame clones only, not all of them. The sample has over a million clones, 65% to 80% seen once. Regarding the study as a whole: Some clonotypes were shared by all four sorted-subset donors, while others were not shared. The non-shared ones had lower generation probabilities than the shared ones.

This clone came up many times. Its target is not known. The receptor was isolated from a young man in good health. The sequencing sample was made of memory CD4+ T cells sorted from blood. The subset is: CD45RA-negative fraction. This chain connects TRBV2 to TRBJ2-7; tentative D call: TRBD2 (6 bases). CDR3 DNA: TGTGCCAGCAGTGAAACGGGCCCCGGGGGCGAGCAGTACTTC. As protein: CASSETGPGGEQYF.